This record covers a single T cell receptor (beta chain). Its antigen is not identified. The data are from a study of T cell responses to AZD1222 COVID-19 vaccine. CDR1 and CDR2 (germline): MDHEN, SYDVKM. Trimming took 4 bases from V and 2 from J; bases not matched to a gene: 6. The CDR3 has 15 amino acids. TCRdb keeps only in-frame clones here, not all; method: immunoSEQ multiplex PCR. Among 85,000 to 130,000 clones listed, 93% were seen once. Study-wide points: Possibly, clonal diversity was underestimated; donors were largely white British and included more females. Samples come after the peak T cell response, not at day 14. Baseline serostatus was positive in only six AZD1222 recipients.

The material was peripheral blood, obtained on day 0 of AZD1222 vaccination. This receptor was taken from an adult in good health. The chain links TRBV28 to TRBJ2-3, with TRBD2 matching over 7 bases. The CDR3 loop is CASSYPGTITDTQYF. CDR3 DNA: TGTGCCAGCAGTTATCCAGGGACTATCACAGATACGCAGTATTTT.